This is a list of T cell receptor beta chains from one sample in a study of T cell responses to AZD1222 COVID-19 vaccine. Sequenced by immunoSEQ multiplex PCR; TCRdb stores in-frame clones only, minus some. The data contain about 60,000 clones, 75% to 90% of them seen just once; the ten biggest clones take up roughly a fifth. The source was peripheral blood, collected on day 0 of MenACWY control vaccination. These receptor sequences come from an adult in good health. CDR3s include the opening cysteine and the closing phenylalanine or tryptophan. The D gene is left open where the match is weak. Clone size is given for some rows only: seen once, a few or many times, or a class if the clone is expanded.

abundance	v_gene	j_gene	d_gene	CDR3aa	CDR3nt
.	TRBV14	TRBJ2-3	.	CASSQERKWVRTRGTDTQYF	TGTGCCAGCAGCCAAGAGCGGAAGTGGGTCAGGACAAGGGGCACAGATACGCAGTATTTT
.	TRBV28	TRBJ1-1	.	CASSPQKGVKGRAFF	TGTGCCAGCAGCCCTCAGAAAGGCGTGAAGGGGAGGGCTTTCTTT
.	TRBV6-2/TRBV6-3	TRBJ2-7	TRBD2	CASSWGLAVFYEQYF	TGTGCCAGCAGTTGGGGACTAGCGGTTTTCTACGAGCAGTACTTC
few	TRBV6-2/TRBV6-3	TRBJ2-6	.	CASSYDSSGANVLTF	TGTGCCAGCAGTTACGACAGCTCTGGGGCCAACGTCCTGACTTTC
.	TRBV6-5	TRBJ1-2	TRBD1	CASSYGTVPFWGYTF	TGTGCCAGCAGTTACGGGACAGTCCCCTTCTGGGGCTACACCTTC
.	TRBV19	TRBJ1-1	.	CASSIGEVNTEAFF	TGTGCCAGTAGTATAGGGGAGGTTAACACTGAAGCTTTCTTT
.	TRBV6-5	TRBJ2-3	TRBD2	CATLLAGLSTDTQYF	TGTGCCACTTTACTAGCGGGACTTAGCACAGATACGCAGTATTTT
.	TRBV30	TRBJ2-7	.	CALDYYQYEQYF	TGTGCCTTGGACTACTACCAATACGAGCAGTACTTC
.	TRBV21-1	TRBJ2-3	.	CASSKIPCAPRTSPVHNTQYF	TGTGCCAGCAGCAAAATCCCGTGCGCCCCGCGGACCTCTCCGGTCCATAATACGCAGTATTTT
once	TRBV19	TRBJ2-7	.	CASSVPQGGNEQYF	TGTGCCAGTAGTGTCCCACAGGGAGGCAACGAGCAGTACTTC
.	TRBV5-1	TRBJ1-6	TRBD1	CASSLAGQSSYNSPLHF	TGCGCCAGCAGCTTGGCGGGACAGAGCTCCTATAATTCACCCCTCCACTTT
.	TRBV6-5	TRBJ2-7	.	CASSLGRGSEQYF	TGTGCCAGCAGTTTGGGGCGGGGCAGTGAGCAGTACTTC
once	TRBV7-2	TRBJ1-3	TRBD1	CASSLGQGHRNTIYF	TGTGCCAGCAGCTTAGGACAGGGTCATCGAAACACCATATATTTT
.	TRBV4-3	TRBJ2-5	TRBD1	CASSQTSTGGAETQYF	TGCGCCAGCAGCCAAACTTCTACAGGGGGCGCGGAGACCCAGTACTTC
.	TRBV14	TRBJ1-1	TRBD1	CASSRDRLGISEAFF	TGTGCCAGCAGCCGGGACAGACTCGGAATCTCTGAAGCTTTCTTT
once	TRBV5-1	TRBJ1-1	.	CASGTLSALLGAFF	TGCGCCAGCGGCACTCTGTCCGCGCTCCTTGGAGCTTTCTTT
.	TRBV2	TRBJ1-6	TRBD1	CARNRGGDSPLHF	TGTGCCAGAAACAGGGGTGGGGATTCACCCCTCCACTTT
.	TRBV7-9	TRBJ2-2	.	CASSQAGGELFF	TGTGCCAGCAGCCAGGCTGGGGGGGAGCTGTTTTTT
.	TRBV9	TRBJ2-7	.	CASSVGFSFTYEQYF	TGTGCCAGCAGCGTAGGGTTTAGCTTTACCTACGAGCAGTACTTC
.	TRBV6-1	TRBJ1-1	.	CASSELLRARTEAFF	TGTGCCAGCAGTGAACTTCTCAGGGCTCGCACTGAAGCTTTCTTT
.	TRBV18	TRBJ1-1	.	CASSPKGDSEAFF	TGTGCCAGCTCACCTAAGGGAGACAGTGAAGCTTTCTTT
.	TRBV4-1	TRBJ2-1	.	CASSQVDLTDNEQFF	TGCGCCAGCAGCCAAGTAGACCTGACGGACAATGAGCAGTTCTTC
.	TRBV7-2	TRBJ2-2	TRBD2	CASSLGGRNTGELFF	TGTGCCAGCAGCTTAGGCGGGAGGAACACCGGGGAGCTGTTTTTT
.	TRBV6-1	TRBJ2-1	.	CASSVVSGGGRYNEQFF	TGTGCCAGCAGTGTAGTGAGTGGAGGGGGCCGGTACAATGAGCAGTTCTTC
few	TRBV7-6	TRBJ1-3	.	CASSQGGNTIYF	TGTGCCAGCAGCCAGGGGGGAAACACCATATATTTT
.	TRBV7-3	TRBJ1-2	.	CASSFVLGGGYDGYTF	TGTGCCAGCAGCTTTGTCTTGGGGGGCGGATACGATGGCTACACCTTC
.	TRBV4-3	TRBJ1-6	.	CASSQEAKAFSPLHF	TGCGCCAGCAGCCAAGAGGCGAAGGCGTTTTCACCCCTCCACTTT
.	TRBV6-1	TRBJ1-5	.	CASSEARPQHF	TGTGCCAGCAGTGAAGCCCGGCCCCAGCATTTT
.	TRBV2	TRBJ1-2	.	CASSEWGLLNYGYTF	TGTGCCAGCAGTGAATGGGGGTTACTGAACTATGGCTACACCTTC
.	TRBV13	TRBJ2-5	.	CASSLRLVGETQYF	TGTGCCAGCAGCCTCCGACTAGTAGGCGAGACCCAGTACTTC
.	TRBV11-3	TRBJ2-2	TRBD2	CASSPRLAGGPNTGELFF	TGTGCCAGCAGTCCGAGACTAGCGGGAGGGCCTAACACCGGGGAGCTGTTTTTT
once	TRBV6-5	TRBJ2-7	.	CASRTGNYEQYF	TGTGCCAGCAGGACCGGGAACTACGAGCAGTACTTC
.	TRBV5-6	TRBJ1-1	.	CASTYGRYMNTEAFF	TGTGCCAGCACCTACGGGCGGTATATGAACACTGAAGCTTTCTTT
once	TRBV7-3	TRBJ2-5	TRBD1	CASSPGQGETQYF	TGTGCCAGCAGCCCGGGACAGGGCGAGACCCAGTACTTC
.	TRBV12-3/TRBV12-4	TRBJ1-2	TRBD1	CASSSGGYGYTF	TGTGCCAGCAGTTCAGGGGGATATGGCTACACCTTC
.	TRBV4-3	TRBJ1-2	.	CASSQDYSSFGYTF	TGCGCCAGCAGCCAAGATTATAGCAGCTTTGGCTACACCTTC
.	TRBV28	TRBJ1-4	.	CASSFLSGATNEKLFF	TGTGCCAGCAGTTTCCTCTCAGGAGCAACTAATGAAAAACTGTTTTTT
.	TRBV20-1	TRBJ2-5	TRBD1	CSASRDRVQETQYF	TGCAGTGCTAGTCGAGACAGGGTCCAAGAGACCCAGTACTTC
.	TRBV5-1	TRBJ2-2	.	CASSPGAGMNTGELFF	TGCGCCAGCAGCCCTGGAGCGGGTATGAACACCGGGGAGCTGTTTTTT
.	TRBV5-5	TRBJ2-7	TRBD2	CASSNRGESSYEQYF	TGTGCCAGCAGTAATCGGGGGGAGAGCTCCTACGAGCAGTACTTC
.	TRBV19	TRBJ1-1	.	CASRRASGGIMNTEAFF	TGTGCCAGTAGGCGGGCCTCGGGGGGTATCATGAACACTGAAGCTTTCTTT
.	TRBV5-5	TRBJ2-7	TRBD2	CASSPPGAGGHLEQYF	TGTGCCAGCAGCCCGCCGGGGGCGGGGGGACATCTTGAGCAGTACTTC
.	TRBV9	TRBJ1-2	TRBD1	CASSASRDRTFYGYTF	TGTGCCAGCAGCGCTAGCCGGGACAGGACCTTCTATGGCTACACCTTC
.	TRBV7-6	TRBJ2-3	TRBD2	CASTEGTSGTDTQYF	TGTGCCAGCACCGAGGGGACTAGCGGAACAGATACGCAGTATTTT
.	TRBV7-9	TRBJ2-1	.	CALGAKTISSYNEQFF	TGTGCCCTGGGGGCCAAGACCATTAGCTCCTACAATGAGCAGTTCTTC